A selection of T cell receptor beta chains follows, all from one sample in a study of control samples from healthy donors and cancer patients. Profiled with immunoSEQ multiplex PCR; TCRdb holds only in-frame clones, not every one. The table records 64,000 or so clones, under 95% of them present only once. The sequenced material came from PBMCs. These TCRs come from a man in his forties or fifties with colorectal cancer. The CDR3 runs from the conserved cysteine through the conserved F or W. A D gene is named only where the DNA matches it firmly. Clone size, where shown, is once, few, many, or a class for clones that have expanded.

size,J,D,V,length,DNA,CDR3
NA,TRBJ2-1,NA,TRBV12-3/TRBV12-4,12,TGTGCCAGCAGTCCCCGAAGCAGTGAGCAGTTCTTC,CASSPRSSEQFF
NA,TRBJ2-1,NA,TRBV19,16,TGTGCCAGTAGTCCTATAGCGGCAAGCTCCTACAATGAGCAGTTCTTC,CASSPIAASSYNEQFF
NA,TRBJ2-1,TRBD2,TRBV30,15,TGTGCCTGGAGTGTAGTAGCGGGGGGTTACAATGAGCAGTTCTTC,CAWSVVAGGYNEQFF
once,TRBJ1-5,NA,TRBV6-2/TRBV6-3,17,TGTGCCAGCAGTTTGGCCAGGGAGAGATGGTCGAGTCAGCCCCAGCATTTT,CASSLARERWSSQPQHF
NA,TRBJ2-7,NA,TRBV30,12,TGTGCCTGGAGTGTATCGGGCTACGAGCAGTACTTC,CAWSVSGYEQYF
NA,TRBJ2-2,NA,TRBV9,15,TGTGCCAGCAAGAGTGGGGGCTCGGACACCGGGGAGCTGTTTTTT,CASKSGGSDTGELFF
NA,TRBJ2-2,NA,TRBV9,14,TGTGCCAGCAGCGCACCAACGGACACCGGGGAGCTGTTTTTT,CASSAPTDTGELFF
NA,TRBJ1-1,TRBD1,TRBV10-1,12,TGCGCCAGCAAAGGGGACAGACCTGAAGCTTTCTTT,CASKGDRPEAFF
NA,TRBJ1-3,NA,TRBV5-5,13,TGTGCCAGCAGCTTGGAGTTCGTAAACACCATATATTTT,CASSLEFVNTIYF
NA,TRBJ1-6,TRBD1,TRBV18,17,TGTGCCAGCTCACCTAAAGGTTGGGACAGGGATAATTCACCCCTCCACTTT,CASSPKGWDRDNSPLHF
NA,TRBJ2-7,TRBD1,TRBV11-2,15,TGTGCCAGCAGCACAAACCGACAGGGGGCCTACGAGCAGTACTTC,CASSTNRQGAYEQYF
NA,TRBJ2-3,TRBD1,TRBV7-3,17,TGTGCCAGCAGCACACTTATGGGGACAGGGATAACAGATACGCAGTATTTT,CASSTLMGTGITDTQYF
once,TRBJ1-1,NA,TRBV15,13,TGTGCCACCAGCAGGCCGCCGAACACTGAAGCTTTCTTT,CATSRPPNTEAFF
NA,TRBJ1-3,NA,TRBV2,17,TGTGCCAGCATCCGGGGTGGGACGGAGAGCTCTGGAAACACCATATATTTT,CASIRGGTESSGNTIYF
once,TRBJ2-6,NA,TRBV7-3,17,TGTGCCAGCAGCTCTTCTGGGACTCATTCTGGGGCCAACGTCCTGACTTTC,CASSSSGTHSGANVLTF
NA,TRBJ2-2,TRBD2,TRBV5-4,15,TGTGCCAGCAGGGCTGGACGGGGGGACACCGGGGAGCTGTTTTTT,CASRAGRGDTGELFF
NA,TRBJ1-3,NA,TRBV5-4,15,TGTGCCAGCAGTCGACAGGAAGGCTCTGGAAACACCATATATTTT,CASSRQEGSGNTIYF
NA,TRBJ2-5,NA,TRBV27,13,TGTGCCAGCAGTTTAGGGAACGAAGAGACCCAGTACTTC,CASSLGNEETQYF
few,TRBJ2-7,TRBD1,TRBV23-1,16,TGCGCCAGCAGTCAATGGGGCTCGGGACAGACCTACGAGCAGTACTTC,CASSQWGSGQTYEQYF
NA,TRBJ1-1,TRBD1,TRBV27,14,TGTGCCAGCAGTTCAGGGGGCTCGAACACTGAAGCTTTCTTT,CASSSGGSNTEAFF
NA,TRBJ1-2,NA,TRBV19,14,TGTGCCAGTAGTATAGAAACAGACTCCTATGGCTACACCTTC,CASSIETDSYGYTF
NA,TRBJ2-3,NA,TRBV12-3/TRBV12-4,12,TGTGCCAGCAGTTCATTTCTAGATACGCAGTATTTT,CASSSFLDTQYF
few,TRBJ1-4,NA,TRBV12-3/TRBV12-4,12,TGTGCCAGCAGACTAGGGCTGGAAAAACTGTTTTTT,CASRLGLEKLFF
NA,TRBJ2-7,NA,TRBV30,12,TGTGCCTGGACCCACTCTACCTACGAGCAGTACTTC,CAWTHSTYEQYF
few,TRBJ1-2,NA,TRBV6-6,13,TGTGCCAGCAGCAACCAGGGTGGTGGTGGCTACACCTTC,CASSNQGGGGYTF
few,TRBJ1-1,NA,TRBV3-1/TRBV3-2,14,TGTGCCAGCAGCCAAGTAGGGAGGAACACTGAAGCTTTCTTT,CASSQVGRNTEAFF
NA,TRBJ2-5,NA,TRBV5-1,15,TGCGCCAGCAGCCCGCGGGACTCCCGAGAAGAGACCCAGTACTTC,CASSPRDSREETQYF
NA,TRBJ2-7,NA,TRBV21-1,14,TGTGCCAGCAGCAAAATAGACGCAGGATACGAGCAGTACTTC,CASSKIDAGYEQYF
medium-sized,TRBJ2-2,NA,TRBV10-2,15,TGCGCCAGCAGTGAACTAGCCCTTTGGACCGGGGAGCTGTTTTTT,CASSELALWTGELFF
NA,TRBJ2-1,NA,TRBV24-1,13,TGTGCCACCAGTGATGGGGTTCCCAATGAGCAGTTCTTC,CATSDGVPNEQFF
NA,TRBJ2-1,NA,TRBV2,11,TGTGCCACCTCACTCCGGGACGAGCAGTTCTTC,CATSLRDEQFF
NA,TRBJ2-1,TRBD1,TRBV5-1,13,TGCGCCAGCAGCCGACAGGGGTCAGATGAGCAGTTCTTC,CASSRQGSDEQFF